Listed below are T cell receptor beta chains from one sample, sequenced in a study of cytomegalovirus exposure and HLA in healthy donors. Method: immunoSEQ multiplex PCR; TCRdb's copy keeps in-frame clones and lacks some. In total, the table holds about 200,000 clones. The sequencing sample was made of PBMCs. The origin of the receptors is a girl aged 2-9 years in good health and CMV-seropositive. CDR3s leave out the opening cysteine and the closing phenylalanine or tryptophan.

v_call	j_call	cdr3_aa
TRBV27	TRBJ2-5	ASSFGGGETQY
TRBV29-1	TRBJ1-2	SVDPTDDSQGYGYT
TRBV15	TRBJ2-2	ATSSSRGPGELF
TRBV6-5	TRBJ2-2	ASRGSGNTGELF
TRBV27	TRBJ2-1	ASTRSSSYNEQF
TRBV7-3	TRBJ1-2	ASSPQYGPYGYT
TRBV27	TRBJ2-1	ASSMGLAGYNEQF
TRBV19	TRBJ1-4	ASSIGPGDYEKLF
TRBV7-9	TRBJ2-2	ASSRSSDTGELF
TRBV19	TRBJ1-1	ASSILLRGRGNTEAF
TRBV5-1	TRBJ2-7	ASSRSGRTYEQY
TRBV19	TRBJ1-5	ASRAGSNQPQH
TRBV6-5	TRBJ1-3	ASSRGQGSGNTIY
TRBV28	TRBJ2-1	ASSPGLAGGSSYNEQF
TRBV21-1	TRBJ2-7	ASSMDSRNLSYEQY
TRBV27	TRBJ2-7	ASRPVGDSREQY
TRBV21-1	TRBJ2-1	ASSRKTPPGLDEQF
TRBV5-1	TRBJ2-1	ASSLLPSGSHNEQF
TRBV19	TRBJ2-6	ASSSQVRETGANVLT
TRBV5-1	TRBJ2-3	ASSPRWGGVPDTQY
TRBV28	TRBJ2-7	ASSLLGQGSYEQY
TRBV19	TRBJ2-7	ASSQSGYEQY
TRBV7-9	TRBJ2-5	ASSSQGLETQY
TRBV25-1	TRBJ2-3	ASSERLAGWSDTQY
TRBV27	TRBJ2-5	ASSLRYGLGPGHSRQETQY
TRBV5-4	TRBJ2-5	ASSSQGLRETQY
TRBV13	TRBJ2-5	ASSSRTGGGETQY
TRBV7-2	TRBJ1-4	ASKESATNEKLF
TRBV28	TRBJ1-1	ASSSGQPNTEAF
TRBV6-1	TRBJ1-1	ASRGRGATGEAF
TRBV6-6	TRBJ1-3	ASSPVGNTIY
TRBV7-9	TRBJ1-4	ASSLKAGGGEKLF
TRBV11-3	TRBJ2-2	ASSPVGPPGTGELF
TRBV11-1	TRBJ2-1	ASRQAGSYNEQF
TRBV7-8	TRBJ2-1	ASSLWRGSSYNEQF
TRBV28	TRBJ1-1	ASSPQIGGTEAF
TRBV28	TRBJ2-1	ASRAKGVRNEQF
TRBV29-1	TRBJ1-1	SVLPYRNTEAF
TRBV5-1	TRBJ2-1	ASSLGVAPYNEQF